The entry that follows covers one T cell receptor (beta chain) sequence. Sequencing was performed with immunoSEQ multiplex PCR; in TCRdb, only in-frame clones are kept and a portion is missing. Altogether around 2.5 million clones are present, more than 85% being singletons, with the ten largest covering about 0.34%. CDR3 length: 15 amino acids. The germline V gene encodes CDR1 MNHNS and CDR2 SASEGT. Deletions cut 0 bases from V and 0 bases from J, with 9 bases between. The data were obtained in a study of shared clonotypes between healthy human individuals. V gene TRBV6-1 combines with J gene TRBJ2-7, with D unclear. This clonotype was obtained from a man between 18 and 29 years old in good health. Some clones in this sample may be carry-over from other donors' samples. The sample comprised naive CD4+ T cells from PBMCs. Subset noted: CD45RA+ positively selected. CDR3 nucleotides: TGTGCCAGCAGTGAAGCGTCGGCTAACTCCTACGAGCAGTACTTC. Translation gives CASSEASANSYEQYF.